The source of this TCR beta chain is a study of cytomegalovirus exposure and HLA in healthy donors. Background on the study: From donors who were HLA-typed, an early data release held about 85 million unique TCRs.

Healthy bone marrow donors made up the cohort. As concerns this clone: Its specificity is not known.

Study results and limitations: Accurate predictions that matched the HLA-A and HLA-B alleles of most subjects were reportedly made from TCR beta sequences. When analyzed later, a missense DCLRE1C variant was found to be linked to TCR beta V- and J-gene trimming.

PCR employed 60 Vbeta and 13 Jbeta primers. Profiled with immunoSEQ multiplex PCR; TCRdb holds only in-frame clones, not every one. The listing contains just over 150,000 clones. The source material was PBMCs. The sequence was collected from a woman aged 55-70 years in good health and CMV-seronegative.

Written as DNA, the CDR3 is TGTGCCAGCGGGGGGGGGCAGGTGAATGAGCAGTTCTTC. The encoded protein is CASGGGQVNEQFF. The chain recombines TRBV11-2 with TRBJ2-1; perhaps TRBD2 as D (7 bases). V was clipped by 8 bases and J by 7 bases, with 15 bases between them. There are 13 residues in the CDR3. Germline CDR1 reads SGHAT; CDR2 reads FQNNGV.